A selection of T cell receptor beta chains follows, all from one sample in a study of CD8 T cells in ankylosing spondylitis. A single record per CDR3 protein comes from TCRdb applying MiXCR to the 5' RACE reads. Here the sample spans some 400,000 distinct CDR3 sequences, about a fifth being singletons. Sequencing used blood, either unsorted or a sorted T cell fraction (not recorded which). The source of these receptors is a male donor with ankylosing spondylitis. Both conserved end residues are part of each CDR3. A D gene is named only where the DNA matches it firmly. A row's size may be missing; if present it is once, few, many or a size class.

. | many | TRBJ2-1 | TRBV12-3/TRBV12-4 | TGTGCCAGCAGCGCCCGCGGGGACAGATACAATGAGCAGTTCTTC | CASSARGDRYNEQFF
. | many | TRBJ2-1 | TRBV7-3 | TGTGCCAGCAGCCCCCAGGGTTACAATGAGCAGTTCTTC | CASSPQGYNEQFF
. | many | TRBJ2-6 | TRBV20-1 | TGCAGTGCTCCTCCGGGACTTGCCGCCTCTGGGGCCAACGTCCTGACTTTC | CSAPPGLAASGANVLTF
. | many | TRBJ2-2 | TRBV12-3/TRBV12-4 | TGTGCCAGCAGTTTAGGGGGGAGAACCGGGGAGCTGTTTTTT | CASSLGGRTGELFF
TRBD1 | few | TRBJ1-1 | TRBV6-1 | TGTGCCAGCAACAGGGGAGACAAGAACACTGAAGCTTTCTTT | CASNRGDKNTEAFF
. | . | TRBJ2-7 | TRBV9 | TGTGCCAGCAGCCCCTGGAGAGGGGGCTACGAGCAGTACTTC | CASSPWRGGYEQYF
TRBD2 | few | TRBJ2-3 | TRBV2 | TGTGCCAGCAGTTCAAGGCCGCTAGCGGGAGGTGCAGATACGCAGTATTTT | CASSSRPLAGGADTQYF
. | once | TRBJ1-6 | TRBV2 | TGTGCCAGCATAGAAAACGGGGCTAATTCACCCCTCCACTTT | CASIENGANSPLHF
. | few | TRBJ2-7 | TRBV12-3/TRBV12-4 | TGTGCCAGCAGTCTTTGGCCCCTGAGCTACGAGCAGTACTTC | CASSLWPLSYEQYF
TRBD2 | few | TRBJ2-2 | TRBV2 | TGTGCCAGCAGTCCGCTAGCGGAGAACACCGGGGAGCTGTTTTTT | CASSPLAENTGELFF
. | . | TRBJ1-2 | TRBV5-1 | TGCGCCAGCAGCTCGAGGTTGGGCGGTAATTATGGCTACACCTTC | CASSSRLGGNYGYTF
. | . | TRBJ1-1 | TRBV7-3 | TGTGCCAGCAGCTTAATGGCAGGGCGGGACACTGAAGCTTTCTTT | CASSLMAGRDTEAFF
. | . | TRBJ2-2 | TRBV15 | TGTGCCACCAGCAGAGATCCCGTGGCCGGGACGGGGACCGGGGAGCTGTTTTTT | CATSRDPVAGTGTGELFF
. | . | TRBJ1-5 | TRBV20-1 | TGCAGTGCTAGTAGCGATCAGCCCCAGCATTTT | CSASSDQPQHF
. | few | TRBJ1-1 | TRBV18 | TGTGCCAGCTCACCACTTAGGGGAACGGCTTTCTTT | CASSPLRGTAFF
. | . | TRBJ2-4 | TRBV20-1 | TGCAGCGGTAGCAAGACAGAAAACATTCAGTACTTC | CSGSKTENIQYF
. | . | TRBJ1-3 | TRBV4-1 | TGCGCCAGCAGCCAAAGGATGCCTGGAAACACCATATATTTT | CASSQRMPGNTIYF
TRBD2 | . | TRBJ2-1 | TRBV12-3/TRBV12-4 | TGTGCCAGCGGCAACCCACTAGCGGGAGACTACAATGAGCAGTTCTTC | CASGNPLAGDYNEQFF
. | . | TRBJ2-7 | TRBV20-1 | TGCAGTGCTAGAGATCTCGGACAGACTACCTACGAGCAGTACTTC | CSARDLGQTTYEQYF
. | . | TRBJ2-2 | TRBV9 | TGTGCCAGCAGCGCGACTAGTCTTGCCGGGGAGCTGTTTTTT | CASSATSLAGELFF
. | few | TRBJ2-1 | TRBV5-6 | TGTGCCAGCAGCTTGGAAGGGCGGGTGAGCTCCTACAATGAGCAGTTCTTC | CASSLEGRVSSYNEQFF
. | . | TRBJ2-5 | TRBV18 | TGTGCCAGCTCACCATTGAACCAAGAGACCCAGTACTTC | CASSPLNQETQYF
. | . | TRBJ2-2 | TRBV18 | TGTGCCAGCTCACCTTCGGGGCCGGGACTTCCAGCCGGGGAGCTGTTTTTT | CASSPSGPGLPAGELFF
. | . | TRBJ1-6 | TRBV28 | TGTGCCAGCAGCCGCTACAGGGCCGCTTATAATTCACCCCTCCACTTT | CASSRYRAAYNSPLHF
TRBD1 | few | TRBJ2-7 | TRBV18 | TGTGCCAGCTCCCTCATAGGGGACAGGGACTACGAGCAGTACTTC | CASSLIGDRDYEQYF
TRBD1 | . | TRBJ2-7 | TRBV20-1 | TGCAGTGCTAGTCGGACAGGGGGCACCCTTTACGGCGAGCAGTACTTC | CSASRTGGTLYGEQYF
. | few | TRBJ2-3 | TRBV7-9 | TGTGCCAGCAGTGAAAGCACGCAGTATTTT | CASSESTQYF
TRBD2 | few | TRBJ2-3 | TRBV4-3 | TGCGCCAGCAGCCCCGTCGTTACTAGCGGGAGCGGAGATACGCAGTATTTT | CASSPVVTSGSGDTQYF
. | . | TRBJ1-1 | TRBV15 | TGTGCCACCAGCAGAGATCCGGGGAGGGACACTGAAGCTTTCTTT | CATSRDPGRDTEAFF
. | . | TRBJ1-2 | TRBV18 | TGTGCCAGCTCTGCCGGGACGGACTATGGCTACACCTTC | CASSAGTDYGYTF
TRBD2 | once | TRBJ2-1 | TRBV11-2 | TGTGCCAGCAGCTTTAGCGGGAGTCGTGACAATGAGCAGTTCTTC | CASSFSGSRDNEQFF
. | few | TRBJ2-7 | TRBV28 | TGTGCCAGCGGGTTGGGTGGGCGGTACGAGCAGTACTTC | CASGLGGRYEQYF
. | many | TRBJ1-1 | TRBV29-1 | TGCAGCGTTGAAAGGGCCACTGAAGCTTTCTTT | CSVERATEAFF
TRBD2 | . | TRBJ2-5 | TRBV7-2 | TGTGCCAGCAGCCGGGGGGGGGTCGGACAAGAGACCCAGTACTTC | CASSRGGVGQETQYF
TRBD2 | . | TRBJ2-3 | TRBV20-1 | TGCAGTGCTAGAGATCCTAGCGGGAGAGGCACAGATACGCAGTATTTT | CSARDPSGRGTDTQYF
. | few | TRBJ2-5 | TRBV18 | TGTGCCAGCTCACCACTTCTGAGGGAAGGAGAGACCCAGTACTTC | CASSPLLREGETQYF
. | few | TRBJ2-2 | TRBV10-3 | TGTGCCATCAGTGGGAGGGATGTGAGCACCGGGGAGCTGTTTTTT | CAISGRDVSTGELFF
TRBD2 | few | TRBJ2-7 | TRBV4-1 | TGCGCCAGCAGCCAAGATTGGTTAGCGGGAGTAAACTACGAGCAGTACTTC | CASSQDWLAGVNYEQYF
TRBD2 | . | TRBJ2-1 | TRBV10-3 | TGTGCCATCAGTGCGGGAATCGGGAGGCCGAATGAGCAGTTCTTC | CAISAGIGRPNEQFF
TRBD1 | . | TRBJ1-1 | TRBV4-3 | TGCGCCAGCAGCCAAGATCGGGCTACAGGGGGAAACACTGAAGCTTTCTTT | CASSQDRATGGNTEAFF
. | few | TRBJ1-1 | TRBV20-1 | TGCAGTGCTTACAACCATCAACAGGGCGTCGACACTGAAGCTTTCTTT | CSAYNHQQGVDTEAFF
TRBD2 | few | TRBJ2-1 | TRBV6-5 | TGTGCCAGCAGTACTCGGACTAGCGGGACATACAATGAGCAGTTCTTC | CASSTRTSGTYNEQFF
. | . | TRBJ2-1 | TRBV7-2 | TGTGCCAGCAGCCCGACGGCAGCTAACAATGAGCAGTTCTTC | CASSPTAANNEQFF
. | . | TRBJ1-1 | TRBV6-2/TRBV6-3 | TGTGCCAGCACCCAAAGGATCAACTCCGATGAAGCTTTCTTT | CASTQRINSDEAFF
TRBD1 | . | TRBJ2-2 | TRBV11-1 | TGTGCCAGCATCGACAGGGGTTCGAGTACTACCGGTGGGGAGCTGTTTTTT | CASIDRGSSTTGGELFF
. | . | TRBJ1-3 | TRBV12-3/TRBV12-4 | TGTGCCAGCAGTTTCTCGTTGGGGAGACAGCGACGAAACACCATATATTTT | CASSFSLGRQRRNTIYF
. | few | TRBJ1-3 | TRBV6-1 | TGTGCCAGCAGCAGAAGCCGTTTTGCTGGAAACACCATATATTTT | CASSRSRFAGNTIYF
. | . | TRBJ2-7 | TRBV7-2 | TGTGCCAGCAGCTCATCCGGGAGATGGAGCGAGCAGTACTTC | CASSSSGRWSEQYF
. | few | TRBJ2-7 | TRBV15 | TGTGCCACCAGCAGGGACGAAGAGTACGAGCAGTACTTC | CATSRDEEYEQYF
TRBD2 | few | TRBJ2-7 | TRBV2 | TGTGCCAGCAGTGTTTCGACTAGCGGGAGCGGGGACGAGCAGTACTTC | CASSVSTSGSGDEQYF